The T cell receptor beta chain described here comes from a study of cytomegalovirus exposure and HLA in healthy donors. Amplification used 60 Vbeta primers and 13 Jbeta primers. Sequencing was performed with immunoSEQ multiplex PCR; in TCRdb, only in-frame clones are kept and a portion is missing. The sample shows about 160,000 clones, 70% of them seen only once. Input material: PBMCs. This clonotype was obtained from a man aged 18 to 30 in good health and CMV-seropositive.

In DNA form, the CDR3 reads TGTGCCAGCACCCACAGGGGGAACACCGGGGAGCTGTTTTTT. As protein: CASTHRGNTGELFF. V usage is TRBV6-6 and J usage is TRBJ2-2, with TRBD1 matching 7 bases. The CDR3 has 14 amino acids. Germline lookup yields CDR1 MNHNY and CDR2 SVGAGI (reference sequence). V dropped 7 bases and J dropped 1; count of bases not matched to a gene: 3.